These 25 T cell receptor beta chains were sequenced from one sample in a study of blood T cell repertoires in COVID-19. TCRdb's copy holds only in-frame clones and misses some; the assay was immunoSEQ multiplex PCR. This repertoire shows 87,000 or so clones, around 87% found once; its top ten account for about 5.1%. The sequenced sample was peripheral blood. The receptors stem from a middle-aged man with acute or convalescent COVID-19.

In regard to this clone: An end of the junction does not agree with germline; a read error may underlie this. The chain combines TRBV23-1 with TRBJ1-6, with a tentative D call TRBD1 (6 bases). TRBV23-1 is known as an ORF, though its function is uncertain. CDR3 length: 18 amino acids. The CDR3 sequence is CASSQSTQGTIYNSPPHF. The DNA of the CDR3 is TGCGCCAGCAGTCAATCCACCCAGGGGACGATCTATAATTCACCCCCCCACTTT.

The chain has TRBV7-9 and TRBJ2-2; D may be TRBD1 (6 bases). The germline gives CDR1 SEHNR, CDR2 FQNEAQ (reference sequence). Deletions cut 6 bases from V and 4 bases from J, with 15 bases between. The CDR3 totals 15 residues. The CDR3 protein is CASSPSRRGTGELFF. In nucleotides, the CDR3 is TGTGCCAGCAGTCCAAGCCGCAGGGGCACCGGGGAGCTGTTTTTT.

The chain has TRBV6-2 or TRBV6-3 and TRBJ1-5; 7 bases map to TRBD1. Germline V gene sequence: CDR1 MNHEY, CDR2 SVGEGT. CDR3 length equals 14 residues. The V gene end was trimmed by 5 bases and the J gene end by 9 bases; junction bases not matched to a gene: 10. CDR3 protein: CASSRDSQDRPQHF. CDR3 DNA sequence: TGTGCCAGCAGTCGGGACAGCCAAGATCGGCCCCAGCATTTT.

V is TRBV7-2 and J is TRBJ2-1; 7 nucleotides agree with TRBD2. The CDR3 is made up of 11 amino acids. The germline CDR1 and CDR2 sequences are SGHTA and FQGNSA. The V segment lost 5 bases and the J segment 10 bases; nucleotides outside the gene matches: 2. The CDR3: CASSGRGEQFF. The DNA for the CDR3 is TGTGCCAGCAGCGGGCGGGGGGAGCAGTTCTTC.

This sequence joins TRBV27 and TRBJ2-1; 9 positions match TRBD2. The germline gives CDR1 MNHEY, CDR2 SMNVEV (reference sequence). The junction had 12 bases not matched to a gene; V was cut back by 7 bases and J by 5 bases. This CDR3 spans 16 amino acids. DNA for the CDR3: TGTGCCAGCACGACTGGTTGGCGGGAGGGCCACAATGAGCAGTTCTTC. Protein product: CASTTGWREGHNEQFF.

J is TRBJ2-1 and V is TRBV2; 12 bases align to TRBD2. CDR3 length: 16 residues. Losses at the gene ends were 5 bases for V and 9 bases for J; bases not matched to a gene: 11. Germline CDR1 is SNHLY and CDR2 is FYNNEI. The CDR3 DNA reads TGTGCCAGCAGTTCCTCTAGCGGGAGGGCATCTGGTGAGCAGTTCTTC. Residues: CASSSSSGRASGEQFF.

The V gene is TRBV18, the J gene TRBJ2-1; possible D gene TRBD1, 6 bases. Trimming cost V 2 bases and J 2 bases, with 10 bases left between them. The CDR3 has 15 amino acids. Germline assignment: CDR1 KGHSH and CDR2 LQKENI. The CDR3 DNA reads as TGTGCCAGCTCACCAGGGCAGGGGACCTACAATGAGCAGTTCTTC. This codes for CASSPGQGTYNEQFF.

The V gene is TRBV5-1, the J gene TRBJ2-2; 9 bases align to TRBD1. This CDR3 is 16 amino acids long. The germline V gene encodes CDR1 SGHRS and CDR2 YFSETQ. Germline trimming cut 5 bases from V and 2 bases from J; bases unmatched to any gene: 7. In DNA form, the CDR3 reads TGCGCCAGCAGGGGACAGGGAGTTGGAAACACCGGGGAGCTGTTTTTT. Translated: CASRGQGVGNTGELFF.

The chain links TRBV6-5 to TRBJ2-5; possible D gene TRBD1, 5 bases. Trimming took 6 bases from V and 2 from J, leaving 13 bases between them. Germline V gene sequence: CDR1 MNHEY, CDR2 SVGAGI. The CDR3 is 14 amino acids. The CDR3 reads CASRPTEDQETQYF. For the CDR3, the DNA is TGTGCCAGCAGACCGACAGAAGATCAAGAGACCCAGTACTTC.

The chain is built from TRBV6-6 and TRBJ2-5, with TRBD1 identical over 12 bases. With V trimmed by 5 bases and J by 5 bases, 6 bases remained unmatched. The CDR3 totals 15 residues. Looked up from germline, CDR1 is MNHNY and CDR2 is SVGAGI (reference sequence). CDR3 DNA sequence: TGTGCCAGCAGTGAGGGACAGGGGGCGTTGGAGACCCAGTACTTC. Translated, it gives CASSEGQGALETQYF.

This chain joins TRBV7-2 and TRBJ1-1; perhaps TRBD1 as D (6 bases). This CDR3 region has 14 residues. V was pared by 6 bases and J by 11 bases, with 22 bases between. Germline V gives CDR1 SGHTA, CDR2 FQGNSA. The CDR3 sequence is CASSQTPGGGGAFF. DNA for the CDR3: TGTGCCAGCAGTCAAACGCCGGGGGGCGGTGGGGCTTTCTTT.

The genes are TRBV2 and TRBJ1-2, with TRBD1 matching over 10 bases. The CDR3 consists of 14 residues. V shed 5 bases, J shed 2 bases, and the junction held 2 bases outside the gene matches. CDR1 is SNHLY, CDR2 FYNNEI, per germline. CDR3 sequence: CASSRQGANYGYTF. The CDR3 DNA reads as TGTGCCAGCAGTCGACAGGGGGCAAACTATGGCTACACCTTC.

V usage is TRBV5-4 and J usage is TRBJ1-1; a weak D match, TRBD1 (6 bases). Germline CDR1 and CDR2: SGHNT and YYREEE (reference sequence). Between the trimmed V and J ends, which lost 3 bases and 6 bases, there was a span of 15 bases. The CDR3 is made up of 14 amino acids. The CDR3 nucleotides read TGTGCCAGCAGCTCCCGACAGCCAGGGGCTGAAGCTTTCTTT. As protein: CASSSRQPGAEAFF.

The CDR3 DNA sequence: TGTGCCAGCCCTAGCGGGAGGTGGGGGTACAATGAGCAGTTCTTC. It yields the protein CASPSGRWGYNEQFF. This rearrangement joins TRBV7-2 to TRBJ2-1; 11 bases are a match to TRBD2. This CDR3 region has 15 residues. Per germline, CDR1 SGHTA and CDR2 FQGNSA. The V segment lost 8 bases and the J segment 4 bases; nucleotides outside the gene matches: 7.

The chain carries TRBV20-1 and TRBJ2-7, with D possibly TRBD1 on 5 matching bases. Germline-derived CDR1 and CDR2 are DFQATT and SNEGSKA (reference sequence). V was clipped by 5 bases and J by 7 bases, with 12 bases between them. The CDR3 has 11 amino acids. CDR3 in DNA: TGCAGTGCTCGACTTCGACAGGAGCAGTACTTC. Translating gives CSARLRQEQYF.

The rearrangement uses TRBV6-5 and TRBJ2-3; D gene unclear. Looked up from germline, CDR1 is MNHEY and CDR2 is SVGAGI. This CDR3 is built from 12 residues. V was clipped by 7 bases and J by 4 bases, with 9 bases between them. The CDR3 DNA sequence: TGTGCCAGCAAAAAGGAGCCAGATACGCAGTATTTT. This encodes CASKKEPDTQYF.

The rearrangement links TRBV30 to TRBJ2-7; 10 nucleotides align to TRBD1. CDR1 and CDR2 from the germline V gene are GTSNPN and SVGIG (reference sequence). This CDR3 is built from 17 residues. V trimming: 2 bases; J trimming: 5 bases; junction bases outside the gene matches: 15. The CDR3 sequence is CAWSPALVDRGRNEQYF. CDR3 in DNA: TGTGCCTGGAGTCCAGCCCTAGTCGACAGGGGGCGTAACGAGCAGTACTTC.

The chain recombines TRBV3-1 (or the pseudogene TRBV3-2) with TRBJ2-7; 7 nucleotides line up with TRBD2. Germline CDR1 and CDR2: LGHDT and YNNKEL (reference sequence). J gave up 2 bases and V 0 bases, and 7 bases lay outside the gene matches. There are 16 residues in the CDR3. DNA of the CDR3: TGTGCCAGCAGCCAAGATTACCGGGGAGGGACCTACGAGCAGTACTTC. This codes for CASSQDYRGGTYEQYF.

As concerns this clone: The same CDR3 can be traced to other DNA sequences in this sample. The chain couples TRBV11-2 to TRBJ1-2, with TRBD1 identical over 7 bases. Germline CDR1 is SGHAT and CDR2 is FQNNGV. CDR3 length: 13 residues. J gave up 8 bases and V 1 base, and 4 bases lay outside the gene matches. The CDR3: CASSLAGGIGYTF. The CDR3 DNA reads TGTGCCAGCAGCTTAGCAGGGGGGATCGGCTACACCTTC.

V usage is TRBV5-6 and J usage is TRBJ1-1, with D possibly being TRBD1 (5 bases). The V end was cut by 1 base, the J end by 0 bases, with 13 bases between. Per germline, CDR1 SGHDT and CDR2 YYEEEE. The length of the CDR3 is 16 residues. CDR3 bases: TGTGCCAGCAGCTTGAGGGCGGGACCATTGAACACTGAAGCTTTCTTT. Translating gives CASSLRAGPLNTEAFF.

J is TRBJ1-5 and V is TRBV6-2 or TRBV6-3; possible D gene TRBD1, 6 bases. With 6 bases removed from V and 0 bases from J, the gap between germline ends came to 12 bases. Germline V lookup: CDR1 MNHEY, CDR2 SVGEGT. CDR3 size: 15 residues. This chain's CDR3 is CASSGQPYSNQPQHF. CDR3 bases: TGTGCCAGCAGCGGACAGCCTTATAGCAATCAGCCCCAGCATTTT.

V usage is TRBV10-3 and J usage is TRBJ1-1; D call uncertain. The germline V gene has CDR1 ENHRY and CDR2 SYGVKD. Trimming removed 8 bases at V and 4 bases at J, with 11 bases between. The CDR3 is 12 residues long. For the CDR3, the DNA is TGTGCCATCGCGAAGTCGGTCACTGAAGCTTTCTTT. This encodes CAIAKSVTEAFF.

This clone showed up just a few times. The chain combines TRBV2 with TRBJ2-7; 7 bases align to TRBD1. Per germline, CDR1 SNHLY and CDR2 FYNNEI. V lost 6 bases, J lost 6 bases, and 8 bases stayed unmatched. The CDR3 extends over 13 amino acids. The DNA for the CDR3 is TGTGCCAGCAGGGACGAGTACAGGGGCGAGCAGTACTTC. This gives the protein CASRDEYRGEQYF.

V usage is TRBV6-5 and J usage is TRBJ1-6, with D maybe TRBD1 (5 bases). Germline loops: CDR1 MNHEY, CDR2 SVGAGI. This CDR3 contains 15 residues. V gave up 0 bases and J gave up 10 bases, with 13 bases separating them. The CDR3 DNA is TGTGCCAGCAGTTACTCGGGGGGGATCAGCTCACCCCTCCACTTT. Encoded protein: CASSYSGGISSPLHF.

The CDR3 reads CSASSGNTIYF. The CDR3 nucleotides are TGCAGTGCCAGCTCTGGAAACACCATATATTTT. The chain couples TRBV20-1 to TRBJ1-3; no clear D gene. Trimming removed 6 bases at V and 0 bases at J, with 3 bases between. Germline loops: CDR1 DFQATT, CDR2 SNEGSKA (reference sequence). The CDR3 totals 11 residues.